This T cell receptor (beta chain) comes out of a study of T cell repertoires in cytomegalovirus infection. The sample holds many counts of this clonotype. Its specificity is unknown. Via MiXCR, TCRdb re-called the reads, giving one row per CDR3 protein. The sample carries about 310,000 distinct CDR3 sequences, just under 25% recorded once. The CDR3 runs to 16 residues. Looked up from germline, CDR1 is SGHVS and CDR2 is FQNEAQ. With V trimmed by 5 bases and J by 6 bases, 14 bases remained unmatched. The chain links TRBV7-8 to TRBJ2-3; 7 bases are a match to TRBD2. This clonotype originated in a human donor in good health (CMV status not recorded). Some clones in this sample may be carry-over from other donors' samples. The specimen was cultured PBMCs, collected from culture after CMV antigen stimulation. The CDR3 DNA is TGTGCCAGCAGCCCCCTCTCTAGCGGTACAACCGATACGCAGTATTTT. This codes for CASSPLSSGTTDTQYF.